What follows describes a single TCR beta chain. Antigen specificity is unknown. The source of the sample is a study of T cell responses to AZD1222 COVID-19 vaccine. The study's findings and limits: In a largely white British group with more females than males, clonal diversity was possibly underestimated. Reportedly, nearly half the spike-specific TCRs target unmutated variant regions.

TCRdb's copy holds only in-frame clones and misses some; the assay was immunoSEQ multiplex PCR. The sample consists of some 130,000 clones, roughly 88% of them appearing once. Germline assignment: CDR1 LGHDT and CDR2 YNNKEL (reference sequence). Trimming pared 1 base from V and 4 bases from J, leaving 17 bases between. The CDR3 length is 16 residues. V and J are TRBV3-1 (or the pseudogene TRBV3-2) and TRBJ2-7; the D gene is possibly TRBD2 (6 bases). The clonotype originates from an adult who received the AZD1222 COVID-19 vaccine. The input for sequencing was peripheral blood, taken 28 days after the second AZD1222 dose. CDR3 nucleotides: TGTGCCAGCAGCCAAGGTCGGACTATCGGCCCTTACGAGCAGTACTTC. The encoded protein is CASSQGRTIGPYEQYF.